Listed here are 12 T cell receptor beta chains from one sample, sequenced in a study of cytomegalovirus exposure and HLA in healthy donors. PCR amplification relied on 60 Vbeta primers (plus 13 Jbeta primers). The table came from immunoSEQ multiplex PCR; TCRdb's copy has only in-frame clones and leaves some out. The profile covers just over 200,000 clones, with 75% to 85% appearing a single time and around 2.7% taken by the ten largest. The sequenced sample was PBMCs. These receptors originate from a woman aged 40 to 55 in good health and CMV-seronegative.

Here the CDR3 DNA reads TGTGCCAGCAGCCCGGGACAGGTTCTCATGAACACTGAAGCTTTCTTT. The encoded protein is CASSPGQVLMNTEAFF. The rearrangement joins TRBV2 to TRBJ1-1, with 8 nucleotides matching TRBD1. The V gene's germline CDR1 is SNHLY and CDR2 FYNNEI. Trimming cost V 6 bases and J 0 bases; bases outside gene matches: 9. The CDR3 runs to 16 residues.

The chain carries TRBV9 and TRBJ1-2, with a tentative D call TRBD1 (5 bases). The CDR3 length is 14 residues. Per the germline V gene, CDR1 is SGDLS and CDR2 is YYNGEE. The ends were cut back, 1 base at V and 4 bases at J, with 11 bases in the middle. The CDR3 region is CASSVSRQPYGYTF. In DNA, the CDR3 is TGTGCCAGCAGCGTAAGTCGACAGCCCTATGGCTACACCTTC.

The V and J genes are TRBV6-5 and TRBJ2-5; TRBD1 aligns across 10 bases. CDR1 is MNHEY and CDR2 is SVGAGI in the germline V gene. The V and J ends lost 3 bases and 7 bases, in that order; junction bases with no gene match: 8. There are 15 residues in the CDR3. The CDR3 DNA reads as TGTGCCAGCAGTTATGGGGGACAGGGGACCGGGACCCAGTACTTC. Protein sequence: CASSYGGQGTGTQYF.

The V gene is TRBV7-2, the J gene TRBJ2-3; D is undetermined. The V end was cut by 3 bases, the J end by 7 bases, with 8 bases between. This CDR3 spans 12 amino acids. Germline lookup yields CDR1 SGHTA and CDR2 FQGNSA. In DNA, the CDR3 is TGTGCCAGCAGCTTCGCTAGGCATACGCAGTATTTT. Translating gives CASSFARHTQYF.

As for this clone: Other DNA variants within this sample encode the same CDR3. The V call is TRBV28, the J call TRBJ1-5; unclear D gene. The CDR3 totals 14 residues. Trimming removed 9 bases at V and 0 bases at J, with 12 bases between. From germline, CDR1 is MDHEN and CDR2 SYDVKM. The CDR3 is CASSHTYSNQPQHF. The CDR3 bases are TGTGCCAGTAGTCACACATATAGCAATCAGCCCCAGCATTTT.

Of note for this clone: The sample holds other DNA sequences that translate to the same CDR3. V is TRBV5-1 and J is TRBJ2-5; D call uncertain. The CDR3 has 11 residues. V shed 4 bases and J shed 2 bases, with 3 bases lying between them. Germline lookup yields CDR1 SGHRS and CDR2 YFSETQ. The CDR3 sequence is CASSRQETQYF. The CDR3 coding sequence is TGCGCCAGCAGCCGGCAAGAGACCCAGTACTTC. Based on the CDR3 plus reference TRBV5-1 and TRBJ2-5, the full variable domain is KAGVTQTPRYLIKTRGQQVTLSCSPISGHRSVSWYQQTPGQGLQFLFEYFSETQRNKGNFPGRFSGRQFSNSRSEMNVSTLELGDSALYLCASSRQETQYFGPGTRLLVL.

The J gene is TRBJ1-3, the V gene TRBV7-8; D remains unclear. Trimming removed 0 bases at V and 3 bases at J, with 3 bases between. CDR3 length equals 13 residues. The germline V gene has CDR1 SGHVS and CDR2 FQNEAQ. The CDR3 coding sequence is TGTGCCAGCAGCTTAGCATATGGAAACACCATATATTTT. Its translation is CASSLAYGNTIYF.

The rearrangement joins TRBV27 to TRBJ1-2; D may be TRBD1 (6 bases). V dropped 9 bases and J dropped 2 bases, with 16 bases sitting between them. The germline V gene encodes CDR1 MNHEY and CDR2 SMNVEV (reference sequence). The CDR3 contains 14 residues. CDR3 DNA sequence: TGTGCCAGTCACCCGGGACACTCAAACTATGGCTACACCTTC. Protein sequence: CASHPGHSNYGYTF.

The rearrangement links TRBV7-2 to TRBJ2-2, with unresolved D. Per germline, CDR1 SGHTA and CDR2 FQGNSA. This CDR3 is built from 16 residues. V lost 5 bases and J 1 base, leaving 14 bases between the germline ends. The CDR3 region is CASSPTILRNTGELFF. CDR3 DNA sequence: TGTGCCAGCAGCCCCACAATCCTCAGGAACACCGGGGAGCTGTTTTTT.

As to this clone: The germline gene is not matched at one end of the junction; a read error may be the cause. CDR3 coding DNA: TGCGCCAGCAGCCAAGATCGAACTAGCGGGAGAGTGGAGTTC. It specifies CASSQDRTSGRVEF. This chain links TRBV4-1 with TRBJ2-7; 11 bases agree with TRBD2. Germline V gene lookup returns CDR1 MGHRA and CDR2 YSYEKL. This CDR3 comprises 14 residues.

The rearrangement joins TRBV7-8 to TRBJ1-6, with TRBD1 matching 7 bases. The V gene end was trimmed by 5 bases and the J gene end by 8 bases; junction bases not matched to a gene: 6. CDR1 is SGHVS, CDR2 FQNEAQ, per germline. The CDR3 has 14 amino acids. In nucleotides, the CDR3 is TGTGCCAGCAGCCCCCGGCAGGGGGATTCACCCCTCCACTTT. Its translation: CASSPRQGDSPLHF.

The chain uses TRBV6-4 and TRBJ1-2; 11 bases fit TRBD1. Germline V lookup: CDR1 MRHNA, CDR2 SNTAGT. The CDR3 is 19 amino acids. Losses at the gene ends were 0 bases for V and 8 bases for J; bases not matched to a gene: 17. In DNA form, the CDR3 reads TGTGCCAGCAGTGACTCCTTTTTGGGACAGGGGGATCCCCCTAGGGGCTACACCTTC. Amino acids: CASSDSFLGQGDPPRGYTF.